Following are 9 T cell receptor beta chains from one sample sequenced in a study of cytomegalovirus exposure and HLA in healthy donors. In the PCR, 60 Vbeta and 13 Jbeta primers were used. Assay: immunoSEQ multiplex PCR; the TCRdb copy retains only in-frame clones and omits some. The table records roughly 180,000 clones, approximately 80% of them present only once. The source material was PBMCs. These receptor sequences come from a woman aged 25 to 39 in good health and CMV-seropositive.

The rearrangement links TRBV27 to TRBJ2-7; 8 bases align to TRBD2. Trimming took 7 bases from V and 4 from J; bases not matched to a gene: 12. Germline lookup yields CDR1 MNHEY and CDR2 SMNVEV (reference sequence). The CDR3 consists of 15 residues. For the CDR3, the DNA is TGTGCCAGCAAAAAGACCGGGACTAGAATTTACGAGCAGTACTTC. Its protein product is CASKKTGTRIYEQYF.

The rearrangement joins TRBV28 to TRBJ2-7; 9 nucleotides match TRBD1. CDR3 size: 15 residues. The ends lost 8 bases at V and 3 bases at J; junction bases unmatched: 11. Germline V gene data show CDR1 as MDHEN and CDR2 as SYDVKM. In nucleotides, the CDR3 is TGTGCCAGCCTCCCCCGGGACAGGGAATTCTACGAGCAGTACTTC. This translates into CASLPRDREFYEQYF.

V gene TRBV7-9 combines with J gene TRBJ2-6; TRBD2 agrees at 12 bases. The CDR3 covers 18 residues. The V gene end was trimmed by 4 bases and the J gene end by 1 base; junction bases not matched to a gene: 5. The germline CDR1 and CDR2 sequences are SEHNR and FQNEAQ (reference sequence). The CDR3 spells CASSSRLAGVSGANVLTF. DNA of the CDR3: TGTGCCAGCAGCTCAAGACTAGCGGGAGTATCTGGGGCCAACGTCCTGACTTTC. Together with reference TRBV7-9 and TRBJ2-6, the CDR3 gives the full variable domain: DTGVSQNPRHKITKRGQNVTFRCDPISEHNRLYWYRQTLGQGPEFLTYFQNEAQLEKSRLLSDRFSAERPKGSFSTLEIQRTEQGDSAMYLCASSSRLAGVSGANVLTFGAGSRLTVL.

The rearrangement uses TRBV15 and TRBJ2-7, with D perhaps matching TRBD2 (5 bases). Trimming cost V 3 bases and J 3 bases, with 12 bases left between them. Germline assignment: CDR1 LNHNV and CDR2 YYDKDF (reference sequence). The CDR3 is made up of 14 amino acids. CDR3 residues: CATSSRRGHYEQYF. CDR3 coding DNA: TGTGCCACCAGCAGCAGGCGAGGGCACTACGAGCAGTACTTC. Variable domain in full (rest from reference TRBV15 and TRBJ2-7): DAMVIQNPRYQVTQFGKPVTLSCSQTLNHNVMYWYQQKSSQAPKLLFHYYDKDFNNEADTPDNFQSRRPNTSFCFLDIRSPGLGDTAMYLCATSSRRGHYEQYFGPGTRLTVT.

The J gene is TRBJ2-5, the V gene TRBV6-1; the D gene is possibly TRBD2 (6 bases). The length of the CDR3 is 15 residues. The V end lost 2 bases, the J end lost 5 bases, and 15 bases lay between the germline ends. Germline loops: CDR1 MNHNS, CDR2 SASEGT. Here the CDR3 reads CASSEWPGVVETQYF. The CDR3 DNA sequence: TGTGCCAGCAGTGAATGGCCGGGGGTCGTGGAGACCCAGTACTTC.

The CDR3 bases are TGTGCCATCAGTGTGGGTGCAGGGGGGCCGGGGGATGAGCAGTTCTTC. It codes for CAISVGAGGPGDEQFF. V usage is TRBV10-3 and J usage is TRBJ2-1; D perhaps matches TRBD1 (7 bases). V was clipped by 4 bases and J by 8 bases, with 21 bases between them. This CDR3 comprises 16 residues. The germline V gene has CDR1 ENHRY and CDR2 SYGVKD.

V gene TRBV4-3 combines with J gene TRBJ1-1; 8 nucleotides match TRBD1. CDR1 and CDR2 from the germline V gene are LGHNA and YSLEER. The CDR3 spans 15 residues. Unmatched junction bases numbered 3, after V lost 3 bases and J lost 0 bases. CDR3 in amino acids: CASSQATGVNTEAFF. DNA for the CDR3: TGCGCCAGCAGCCAGGCGACAGGGGTGAACACTGAAGCTTTCTTT.

The V call is TRBV7-6, the J call TRBJ2-5; weak D call: TRBD2 (5 bases). CDR1 and CDR2 from the germline V gene are SGHVS and FNYEAQ. There are 15 residues in the CDR3. V lost 2 bases to trimming and J lost 2 bases, with 12 bases between them. The CDR3, as DNA: TGTGCCAGCAGCTTACGGGGTAACTCACAAGAGACCCAGTACTTC. As protein: CASSLRGNSQETQYF. The whole variable domain, remainder taken from reference TRBV7-6 and TRBJ2-5, is GAGVSQSPRYKVTKRGQDVALRCDPISGHVSLYWYRQALGQGPEFLTYFNYEAQQDKSGLPNDRFSAERPEGSISTLTIQRTEQRDSAMYRCASSLRGNSQETQYFGPGTRLLVL.

The chain has TRBV5-1 and TRBJ2-7; the D gene is possibly TRBD1 (6 bases). V lost 4 bases and J 3 bases, leaving 17 bases between the germline ends. The germline V gene encodes CDR1 SGHRS and CDR2 YFSETQ. The CDR3 extends over 15 amino acids. The CDR3 loop is CASSLQGSGNYEQYF. The CDR3 nucleotides read TGCGCCAGCAGCCTACAGGGATCGGGGAACTACGAGCAGTACTTC. The full variable domain, in which reference TRBV5-1 and TRBJ2-7 provide the parts outside the CDR3, is KAGVTQTPRYLIKTRGQQVTLSCSPISGHRSVSWYQQTPGQGLQFLFEYFSETQRNKGNFPGRFSGRQFSNSRSEMNVSTLELGDSALYLCASSLQGSGNYEQYFGPGTRLTVT.